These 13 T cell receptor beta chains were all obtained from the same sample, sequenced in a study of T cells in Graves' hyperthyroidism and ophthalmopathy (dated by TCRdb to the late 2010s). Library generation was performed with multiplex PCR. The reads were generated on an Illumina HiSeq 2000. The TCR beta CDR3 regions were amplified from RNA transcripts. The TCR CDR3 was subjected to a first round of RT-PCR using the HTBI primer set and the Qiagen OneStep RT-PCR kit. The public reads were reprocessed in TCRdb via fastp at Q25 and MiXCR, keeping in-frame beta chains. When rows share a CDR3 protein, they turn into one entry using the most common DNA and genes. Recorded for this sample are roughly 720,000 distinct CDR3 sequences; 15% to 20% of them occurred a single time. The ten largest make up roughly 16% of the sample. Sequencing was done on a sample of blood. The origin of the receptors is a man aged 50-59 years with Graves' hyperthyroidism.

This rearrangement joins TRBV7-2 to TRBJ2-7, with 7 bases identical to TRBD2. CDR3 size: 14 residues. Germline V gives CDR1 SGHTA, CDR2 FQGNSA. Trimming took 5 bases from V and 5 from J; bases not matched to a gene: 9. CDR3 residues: CASSPRGGMNEQYF. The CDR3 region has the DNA TGTGCCAGCAGCCCTCGGGGAGGGATGAACGAGCAGTACTTC.

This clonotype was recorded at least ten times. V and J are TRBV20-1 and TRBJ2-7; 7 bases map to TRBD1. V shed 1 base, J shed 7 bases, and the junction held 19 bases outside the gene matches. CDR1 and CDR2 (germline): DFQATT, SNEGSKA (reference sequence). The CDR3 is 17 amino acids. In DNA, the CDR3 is TGCAGTGCTAGAGGGGGCAGGGGGTCGATTCTTAGGGGGGAGCAGTACTTC. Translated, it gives CSARGGRGSILRGEQYF.

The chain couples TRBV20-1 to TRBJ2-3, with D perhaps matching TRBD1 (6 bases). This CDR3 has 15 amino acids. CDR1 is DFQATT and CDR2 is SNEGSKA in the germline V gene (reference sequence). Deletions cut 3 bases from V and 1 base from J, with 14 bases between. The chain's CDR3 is CSARLSRGGTDTQYF. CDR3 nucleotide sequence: TGCAGTGCTAGGCTCTCCAGGGGTGGCACAGATACGCAGTATTTT.

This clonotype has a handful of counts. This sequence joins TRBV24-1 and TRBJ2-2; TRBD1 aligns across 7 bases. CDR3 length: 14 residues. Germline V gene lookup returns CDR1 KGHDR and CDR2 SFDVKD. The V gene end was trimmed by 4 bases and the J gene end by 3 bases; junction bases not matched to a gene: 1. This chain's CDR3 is CATSEGQHTGELFF. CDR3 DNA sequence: TGTGCCACCAGTGAGGGACAGCACACCGGGGAGCTGTTTTTT.

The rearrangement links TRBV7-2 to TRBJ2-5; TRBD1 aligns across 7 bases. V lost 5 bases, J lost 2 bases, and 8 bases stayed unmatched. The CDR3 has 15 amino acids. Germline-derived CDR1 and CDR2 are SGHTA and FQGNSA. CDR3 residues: CASSTVRGQQETQYF. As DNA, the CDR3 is TGTGCCAGCAGCACGGTCCGGGGACAGCAAGAGACCCAGTACTTC.

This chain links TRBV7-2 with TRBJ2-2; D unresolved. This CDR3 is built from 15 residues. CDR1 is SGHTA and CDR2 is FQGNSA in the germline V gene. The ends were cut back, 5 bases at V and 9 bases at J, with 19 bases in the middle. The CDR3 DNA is TGTGCCAGCAGCCCGAGCCGGGCCTATACCCGGGAGCTGTTTTTT. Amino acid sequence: CASSPSRAYTRELFF.

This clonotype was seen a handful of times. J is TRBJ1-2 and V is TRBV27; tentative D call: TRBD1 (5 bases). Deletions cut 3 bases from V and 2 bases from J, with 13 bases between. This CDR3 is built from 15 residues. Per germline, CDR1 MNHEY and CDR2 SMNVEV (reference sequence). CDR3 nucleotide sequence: TGTGCCAGCAGTTTTAACCTACAGGCCAACTATGGCTACACCTTC. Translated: CASSFNLQANYGYTF.

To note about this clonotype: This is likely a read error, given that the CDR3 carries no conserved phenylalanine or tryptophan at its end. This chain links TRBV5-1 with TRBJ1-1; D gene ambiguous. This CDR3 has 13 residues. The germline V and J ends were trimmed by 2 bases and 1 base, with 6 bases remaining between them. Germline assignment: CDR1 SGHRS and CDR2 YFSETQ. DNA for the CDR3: TGCGCCAGCAGCTTTAGGTCGAACACTGAAGCTTTCTCT. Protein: CASSFRSNTEAFS.

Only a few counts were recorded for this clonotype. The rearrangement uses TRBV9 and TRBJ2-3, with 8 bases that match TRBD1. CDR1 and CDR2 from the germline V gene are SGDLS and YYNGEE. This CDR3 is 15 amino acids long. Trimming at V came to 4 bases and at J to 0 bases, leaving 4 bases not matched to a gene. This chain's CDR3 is CASSFRDRSTDTQYF. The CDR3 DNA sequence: TGTGCCAGCAGCTTTAGGGACAGGAGCACAGATACGCAGTATTTT.

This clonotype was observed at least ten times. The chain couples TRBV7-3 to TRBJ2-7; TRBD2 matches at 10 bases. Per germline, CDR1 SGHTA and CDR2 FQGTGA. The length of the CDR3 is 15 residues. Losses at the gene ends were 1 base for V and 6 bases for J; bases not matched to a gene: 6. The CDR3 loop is CASSLSPSGSAEQYF. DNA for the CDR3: TGTGCCAGCAGCTTAAGTCCTAGCGGGAGTGCCGAGCAGTACTTC.

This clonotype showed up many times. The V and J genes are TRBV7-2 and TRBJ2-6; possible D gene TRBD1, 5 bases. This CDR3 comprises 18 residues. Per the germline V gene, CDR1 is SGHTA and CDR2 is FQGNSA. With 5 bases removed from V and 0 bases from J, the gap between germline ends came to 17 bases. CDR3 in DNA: TGTGCCAGCAGCCCAGTCCAGGGTTTGGGCTCTGGGGCCAACGTCCTGACTTTC. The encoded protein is CASSPVQGLGSGANVLTF.

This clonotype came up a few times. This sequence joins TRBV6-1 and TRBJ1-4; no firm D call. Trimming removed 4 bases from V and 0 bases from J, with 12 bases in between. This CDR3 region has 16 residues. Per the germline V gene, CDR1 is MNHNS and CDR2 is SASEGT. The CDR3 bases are TGTGCCAGCAGTGCTACAGAGAAAGCAACTAATGAAAAACTGTTTTTT. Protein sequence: CASSATEKATNEKLFF.

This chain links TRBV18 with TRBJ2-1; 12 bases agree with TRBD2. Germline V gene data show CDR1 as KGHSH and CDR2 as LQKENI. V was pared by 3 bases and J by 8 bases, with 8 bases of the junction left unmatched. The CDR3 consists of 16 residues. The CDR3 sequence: CASSPSRLAGVDEQFF. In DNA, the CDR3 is TGTGCCAGCTCACCGAGCCGACTAGCGGGAGTTGATGAGCAGTTCTTC.